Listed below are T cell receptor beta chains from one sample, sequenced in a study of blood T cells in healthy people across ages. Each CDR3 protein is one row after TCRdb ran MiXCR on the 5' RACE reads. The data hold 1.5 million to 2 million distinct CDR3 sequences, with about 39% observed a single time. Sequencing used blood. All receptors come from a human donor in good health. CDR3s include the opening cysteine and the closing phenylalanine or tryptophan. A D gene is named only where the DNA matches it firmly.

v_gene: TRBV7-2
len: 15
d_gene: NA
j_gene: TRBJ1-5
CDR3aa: CASSLVGQLNQPQHF

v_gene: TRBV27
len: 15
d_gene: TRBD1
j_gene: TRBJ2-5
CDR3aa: CASSRGTGRLETQYF

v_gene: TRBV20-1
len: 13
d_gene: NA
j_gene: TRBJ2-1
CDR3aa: CSAIRGAHNEQFF

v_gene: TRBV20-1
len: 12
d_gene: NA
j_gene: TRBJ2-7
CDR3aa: CSASTSNYEQYF

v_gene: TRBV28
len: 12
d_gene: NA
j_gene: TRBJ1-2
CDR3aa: CARSLFSVGYTF

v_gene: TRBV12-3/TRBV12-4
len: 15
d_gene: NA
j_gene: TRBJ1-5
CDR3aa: CASSPPRVGNQPQHF

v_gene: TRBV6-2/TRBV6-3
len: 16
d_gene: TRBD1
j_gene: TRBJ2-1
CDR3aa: CASSNDRGNFYNEQFF

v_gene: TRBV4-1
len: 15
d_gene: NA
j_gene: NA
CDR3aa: CASSGGTSSYNEQYF

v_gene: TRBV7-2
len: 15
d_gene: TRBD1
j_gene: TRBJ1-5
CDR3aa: CAGSPRTGNNQPQHF

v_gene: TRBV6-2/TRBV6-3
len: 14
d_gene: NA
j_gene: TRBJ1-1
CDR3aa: CASSYPQGPDEAFF

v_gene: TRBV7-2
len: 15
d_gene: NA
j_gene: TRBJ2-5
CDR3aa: CASSLAVTFGGTQYF

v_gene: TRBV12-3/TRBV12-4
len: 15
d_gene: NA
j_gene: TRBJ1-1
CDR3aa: CASVSLYTGKTEAFF

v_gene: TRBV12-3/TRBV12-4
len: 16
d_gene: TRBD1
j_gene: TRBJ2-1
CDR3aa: CASSERTGRNYNEQFF

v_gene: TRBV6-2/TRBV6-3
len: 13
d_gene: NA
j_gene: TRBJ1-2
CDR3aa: CASSRIANYGYTF

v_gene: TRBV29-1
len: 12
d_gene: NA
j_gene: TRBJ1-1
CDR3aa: CSVVWEHTEAFF

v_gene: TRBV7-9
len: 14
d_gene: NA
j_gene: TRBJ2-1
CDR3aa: CASSLAWGTNEQFF

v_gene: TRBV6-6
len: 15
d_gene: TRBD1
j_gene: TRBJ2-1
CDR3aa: CASSYRDRGSNEQFF